Sequencing of this T cell receptor beta chain was carried out in a study of cytomegalovirus exposure and HLA in healthy donors. Study conclusions and caveats: Reportedly, cytomegalovirus status was diagnosed with high sensitivity and specificity. Reportedly, fewer N-insertions than the approximately 700-donor mean appeared in an Asian-associated ancestry cluster in a later analysis.

Primers: 60 Vbeta forward and 13 Jbeta reverse. Profiling relied on immunoSEQ multiplex PCR, and the TCRdb table lists in-frame clones only, not all of them. Among 60,000 to 90,000 clones listed, 70% were seen once. Germline loops: CDR1 SGHRS, CDR2 YFSETQ. The V segment lost 5 bases and the J segment 4 bases; nucleotides outside the gene matches: 10. The CDR3 loop spans 15 amino acids. With regard to this clone: As yet, its antigen is unknown.

Each donor's status was that of a healthy bone marrow donor. Nominally healthy donors provided the samples, though records likely missed some immune exposures. The sequence was collected from a woman in her forties or fifties in good health and CMV-seropositive. This sequence joins TRBV5-1 and TRBJ2-7; 9 bases are shared with TRBD1. Sequencing input: PBMCs. The CDR3: CASSPQGAAAYEQYF. CDR3 DNA: TGCGCCAGCAGTCCACAGGGGGCGGCCGCGTACGAGCAGTACTTC.